A single sample gave rise to the 23 T cell receptor beta chains below, sequenced in a study of T cell clones after liver transplantation. Here immunoSEQ multiplex PCR was the method, and the copy in TCRdb shows in-frame clones only, minus some. This sample yields about 75,000 clones, of which more than 90% are seen a single time; less than 3.5% belongs to the top ten. Sequencing was performed on CD4+ T cells from blood, taken before liver transplant. Source of these receptors: a human donor who received a liver transplant.

The chain uses TRBV7-2 and TRBJ2-1, with D perhaps matching TRBD2 (6 bases). Germline CDR1 SGHTA, CDR2 FQGNSA. CDR3 length: 15 residues. V gave up 2 bases and J gave up 0 bases, with 8 bases separating them. Written as DNA, the CDR3 is TGTGCCAGCAGCTTATACGGGAGCTCCTACAATGAGCAGTTCTTC. It codes for CASSLYGSSYNEQFF.

This sequence joins TRBV7-6 and TRBJ2-2; 10 bases fit TRBD1. The V and J ends lost 1 base and 4 bases, in that order; junction bases with no gene match: 3. The CDR3 is 16 residues long. Germline V lookup: CDR1 SGHVS, CDR2 FNYEAQ. The CDR3 sequence: CASSLGQGAITGELFF. As DNA, the CDR3 is TGTGCCAGCAGCTTAGGACAGGGGGCGATCACCGGGGAGCTGTTTTTT.

This clone was detected a few times. DNA for the CDR3: TGCAGCGTTGAAGATCACCAGGGGGCGCGTGAGCAGTACTTC. It encodes CSVEDHQGAREQYF. V is TRBV29-1 and J is TRBJ2-7; 8 nucleotides line up with TRBD1. The CDR3 contains 14 residues. The V and J ends lost 0 bases and 7 bases, in that order; junction bases with no gene match: 8. In germline, CDR1 is SQVTM, CDR2 ANQGSEA.

The chain is built from TRBV27 and TRBJ2-5, with D possibly being TRBD1 or TRBD2 (5 bases each). Germline V CDR1 and CDR2: MNHEY, SMNVEV (reference sequence). Trimming shortened V by 6 bases and J by 1 base, and 18 bases separated the two germline ends. The CDR3 sequence is 16 residues long. CDR3 nucleotide sequence: TGTGCCAGCAGAGGGGCTAAGGCGGGTCGCCAAGAGACCCAGTACTTC. Residues: CASRGAKAGRQETQYF.

The chain links TRBV5-1 to TRBJ2-1; D ambiguous. Germline CDR1 and CDR2: SGHRS and YFSETQ. Trimming left V 3 bases short and J 10 bases short, with 11 bases between. The CDR3 loop spans 12 amino acids. The CDR3 loop is CASSSNDGEQFF. The CDR3 region has the DNA TGCGCCAGCAGCTCAAACGACGGAGAGCAGTTCTTC. Full variable domain (missing parts from reference TRBV5-1 and TRBJ2-1): KAGVTQTPRYLIKTRGQQVTLSCSPISGHRSVSWYQQTPGQGLQFLFEYFSETQRNKGNFPGRFSGRQFSNSRSEMNVSTLELGDSALYLCASSSNDGEQFFGPGTRLTVL.

The sample holds one count of this clone. The chain is built from TRBV2 and TRBJ2-7; 12 bases match TRBD2. Looked up from germline, CDR1 is SNHLY and CDR2 is FYNNEI. The CDR3 totals 15 residues. The V segment lost 3 bases and the J segment 5 bases; nucleotides outside the gene matches: 5. The chain's CDR3 is CASSETSGSQHEQYF. The CDR3 bases are TGTGCCAGCAGTGAGACTAGCGGGAGTCAGCACGAGCAGTACTTC.

The rearrangement joins TRBV7-2 to TRBJ1-5; a weak D match, TRBD1 (6 bases). CDR3 size: 14 residues. The V gene's germline CDR1 is SGHTA and CDR2 FQGNSA. V shed 2 bases and J shed 5 bases, with 10 bases lying between them. This CDR3 is CASSLRGTYQPQHF. The CDR3, as DNA: TGTGCCAGCAGCTTAAGGGGGACTTATCAGCCCCAGCATTTT.

This clone was seen once. The chain uses TRBV19 and TRBJ2-2; TRBD1 agrees at 10 bases. V lost 11 bases, J lost 3 bases, and 18 bases stayed unmatched. This CDR3 is built from 18 residues. The germline gives CDR1 LNHDA, CDR2 SQIVND (reference sequence). DNA for the CDR3: TGTGCCTCCCGGAGGGACAGGGGCCTCCACCGGGACACCGGGGAGCTGTTTTTT. Translated: CASRRDRGLHRDTGELFF.

The chain is built from TRBV7-8 and TRBJ2-3; TRBD2 agrees at 11 bases. In germline, CDR1 is SGHVS, CDR2 FQNEAQ. Trimming at V came to 0 bases and at J to 3 bases, leaving 5 bases not matched to a gene. This CDR3 comprises 17 residues. Here the CDR3 reads CASSLAPASGRTDTQYF. The CDR3 region has the DNA TGTGCCAGCAGCTTAGCGCCGGCTAGCGGGAGGACAGATACGCAGTATTTT.

The CDR3 DNA is TGTGCCAGCAGCTTAGGGGGCGGGGCAGTCAATGAGCAGTTCTTC. It codes for CASSLGGGAVNEQFF. The chain is built from TRBV7-6 and TRBJ2-1, with D tentatively TRBD2 (6 bases). Between the trimmed V and J ends, which lost 1 base and 6 bases, there was a span of 13 bases. The CDR3 is made up of 15 amino acids. Germline V gene lookup returns CDR1 SGHVS and CDR2 FNYEAQ.

The V and J genes are TRBV4-3 and TRBJ1-3, with D unclear. The V and J ends lost 5 bases and 0 bases respectively, with 14 bases between them. There are 16 residues in the CDR3. Germline values: CDR1 LGHNA, CDR2 YSLEER. Here the CDR3 reads CASSTALSSSGNTIYF. In nucleotides, the CDR3 is TGCGCCAGCAGCACGGCCCTATCGAGCTCTGGAAACACCATATATTTT.

V is TRBV6-5 and J is TRBJ2-3, with D perhaps matching TRBD1 or TRBD2 (5 bases each). V was pared by 5 bases and J by 11 bases, with 14 bases between. This CDR3 is built from 12 residues. The germline gives CDR1 MNHEY, CDR2 SVGAGI. This CDR3 is CASSNGGERQYF. The CDR3 nucleotides read TGTGCCAGCAGTAATGGGGGTGAAAGGCAGTATTTT.

The chain employs TRBV6-5 and TRBJ1-4; a weak D match, TRBD1 (5 bases). V was shortened by 6 bases and J by 7 bases, with 18 bases between the two germline ends. CDR1 MNHEY and CDR2 SVGAGI come from the germline V gene. This CDR3 is built from 15 residues. This CDR3 reads CASRKQPDSSEKLFF. The DNA of the CDR3 is TGTGCCAGCAGAAAACAGCCTGACAGTAGTGAAAAACTGTTTTTT.

The chain couples TRBV4-3 to TRBJ2-3; no definite D call. The germline gives CDR1 LGHNA, CDR2 YSLEER. Trimming cost V 0 bases and J 1 base, with 14 bases left between them. This CDR3 is built from 17 residues. Here the CDR3 DNA reads TGCGCCAGCAGCCAAGATTTGGTGGTTGGGGGCACAGATACGCAGTATTTT. Translating gives CASSQDLVVGGTDTQYF.

The rearrangement joins TRBV11-3 to TRBJ2-7; D gene unclear. V lost 5 bases and J 2 bases, leaving 7 bases between the germline ends. Germline CDR1 reads SGHNT; CDR2 reads YENEEA. The CDR3 length is 12 residues. The CDR3 nucleotides are TGTGCCAGCAGCACCGTTCCCTACGAGCAGTACTTC. It specifies CASSTVPYEQYF.

The CDR3 region is CASSPTSGYNEQFF. Written as DNA, the CDR3 is TGTGCCAGCTCACCCACTAGCGGCTACAATGAGCAGTTCTTC. The chain recombines TRBV18 with TRBJ2-1; 8 bases align to TRBD2. CDR1 KGHSH and CDR2 LQKENI come from the germline V gene. With V trimmed by 3 bases and J by 3 bases, 1 base remained unmatched. The CDR3 totals 14 residues.

The chain combines TRBV4-1 with TRBJ2-1; TRBD2 agrees at 8 bases. J lost 6 bases, V lost 2 bases, and 9 bases had no gene match. Germline CDR1 MGHRA, CDR2 YSYEKL. This CDR3 is 16 amino acids long. The chain's CDR3 is CASSQLGLAGFNEQFF. CDR3 DNA sequence: TGCGCCAGCAGCCAACTAGGACTAGCTGGGTTCAATGAGCAGTTCTTC.

This chain links TRBV28 with TRBJ1-1; 7 bases fit TRBD1. Germline V lookup: CDR1 MDHEN, CDR2 SYDVKM. The trim removed 4 bases at V and 6 bases at J, leaving 14 bases unmatched. This CDR3 is built from 16 residues. The CDR3 spells CASSWGSTGTRAEAFF. The CDR3 region has the DNA TGTGCCAGCAGTTGGGGGTCGACAGGGACTCGCGCTGAAGCTTTCTTT.

V and J are TRBV6-5 and TRBJ1-1; D gene unclear. The CDR3 totals 15 residues. The ends were cut back, 2 bases at V and 5 bases at J, with 15 bases in the middle. Germline V gives CDR1 MNHEY, CDR2 SVGAGI. CDR3: CASSYVGSVGTEAFF. CDR3 sequence (DNA): TGTGCCAGCAGTTACGTTGGGTCTGTTGGTACTGAAGCTTTCTTT.

The chain carries TRBV28 and TRBJ2-1; D is unclear. The length of the CDR3 is 12 residues. Trimming removed 2 bases at V and 9 bases at J, with 8 bases between. CDR1 is MDHEN and CDR2 is SYDVKM in the germline V gene. This CDR3 reads CASSLPGGEQFF. The CDR3 DNA reads TGTGCCAGCAGTTTACCCGGCGGTGAGCAGTTCTTC.

The chain couples TRBV7-2 to TRBJ2-1, with 7 bases lining up with TRBD2. With V trimmed by 1 base and J by 6 bases, 3 bases remained unmatched. This CDR3 region has 14 residues. The germline CDR1 and CDR2 sequences are SGHTA and FQGNSA. The CDR3 protein is CASSLGLAINEQFF. DNA for the CDR3: TGTGCCAGCAGCTTAGGACTAGCTATCAATGAGCAGTTCTTC.

This clone was observed once. The V gene is TRBV9, the J gene TRBJ2-1; 10 bases map to TRBD2. Germline V CDR1 and CDR2: SGDLS, YYNGEE. V shed 2 bases and J 7 bases; nucleotides not matched to a gene: 6. CDR3 length: 15 amino acids. The chain's CDR3 is CASSVGAGGPNEQFF. The DNA for the CDR3 is TGTGCCAGCAGCGTGGGAGCGGGAGGGCCGAATGAGCAGTTCTTC. Using reference TRBV9 and TRBJ2-1 for the parts outside the CDR3, the full variable domain is DSGVTQTPKHLITATGQRVTLRCSPRSGDLSVYWYQQSLDQGLQFLIQYYNGEERAKGNILERFSAQQFPDLHSELNLSSLELGDSALYFCASSVGAGGPNEQFFGPGTRLTVL.

The rearrangement links TRBV18 to TRBJ2-1; perhaps TRBD2 as D (6 bases). CDR3 length equals 13 residues. The germline gives CDR1 KGHSH, CDR2 LQKENI. V was shortened by 1 base and J by 8 bases, with 9 bases between the two germline ends. As DNA, the CDR3 is TGTGCCAGCTCACCACGGAGGGATCATGAGCAGTTCTTC. Translation gives CASSPRRDHEQFF. The variable domain in full, completed from reference TRBV18 and TRBJ2-1, reads NAGVMQNPRHLVRRRGQEARLRCSPMKGHSHVYWYRQLPEEGLKFMVYLQKENIIDESGMPKERFSAEFPKEGPSILRIQQVVRGDSAAYFCASSPRRDHEQFFGPGTRLTVL.